The clone carrying this T cell receptor beta chain appeared a few times. Its target is unknown. The data belong to a study of identical twins. Study results and limitations: Zero-insertion analyses could be partly confounded by invariant MAIT and iNKT cells. Models predicted too little out-of-frame TCR alpha sharing in monozygotic twins.

This CDR3 region has 14 residues. V was clipped by 5 bases and J by 2 bases, with 13 bases between them. Germline V gives CDR1 SGHVS, CDR2 FQNEAQ. TCRdb recomputed calls from the 5' RACE reads with MiXCR, one row per CDR3 protein. Found here are nearly 650,000 distinct CDR3 sequences, around 7.4% of them singletons; the top ten hold 1.6%. No donor was unhealthy or non-Caucasian. These data were likewise used in another study, on yellow fever vaccine responses in identical twins. That work contributes: Each twin's T cell response to the vaccine was reported to look partly convergent and partly personalized.

Input material: PBMCs. The V call is TRBV7-8, the J call TRBJ2-7; TRBD1 or TRBD2 may be the D gene (5 bases each). The source is a woman aged 18-29 years in good health. This chain's CDR3 is CASSLGEKAYEQYV. For the CDR3, the DNA is TGTGCCAGCAGCCTAGGGGAGAAGGCCTACGAGCAGTACGTC.